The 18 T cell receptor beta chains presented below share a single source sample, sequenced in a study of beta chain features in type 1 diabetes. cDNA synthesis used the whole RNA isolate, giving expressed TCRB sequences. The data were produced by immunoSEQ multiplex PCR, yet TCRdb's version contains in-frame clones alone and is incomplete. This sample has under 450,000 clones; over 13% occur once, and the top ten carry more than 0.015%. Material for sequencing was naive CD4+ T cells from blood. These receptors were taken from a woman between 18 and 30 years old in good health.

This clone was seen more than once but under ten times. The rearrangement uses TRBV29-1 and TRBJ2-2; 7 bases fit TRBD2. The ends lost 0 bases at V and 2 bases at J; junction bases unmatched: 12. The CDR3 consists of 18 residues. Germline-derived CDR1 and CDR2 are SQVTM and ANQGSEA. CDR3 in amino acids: CSVEDPDGGISNTGELFF. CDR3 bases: TGCAGCGTTGAAGATCCCGACGGGGGGATAAGCAACACCGGGGAGCTGTTTTTT.

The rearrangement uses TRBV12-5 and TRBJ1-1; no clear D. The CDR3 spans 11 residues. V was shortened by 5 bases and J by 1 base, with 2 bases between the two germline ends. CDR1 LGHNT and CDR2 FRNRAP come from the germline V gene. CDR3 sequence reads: CASGQNTEAFF. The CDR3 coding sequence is TGTGCTAGTGGTCAGAACACTGAAGCTTTCTTT. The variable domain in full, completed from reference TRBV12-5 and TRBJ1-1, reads DARVTQTPRHKVTEMGQEVTMRCQPILGHNTVFWYRQTMMQGLELLAYFRNRAPLDDSGMPKDRFSAEMPDATLATLKIQPSEPRDSAVYFCASGQNTEAFFGQGTRLTVV.

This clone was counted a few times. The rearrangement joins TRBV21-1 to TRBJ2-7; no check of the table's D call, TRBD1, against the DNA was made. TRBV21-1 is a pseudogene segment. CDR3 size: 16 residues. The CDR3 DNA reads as TGTGCCAGCAGCAAAGCGCTGGGGTCAGACAGTTACGAGCAGTACTTC. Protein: CASSKALGSDSYEQYF.

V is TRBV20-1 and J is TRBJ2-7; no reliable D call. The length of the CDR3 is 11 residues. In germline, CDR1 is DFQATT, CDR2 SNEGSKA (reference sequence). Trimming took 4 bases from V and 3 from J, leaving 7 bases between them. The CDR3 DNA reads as TGCAGTGCTATTCACTTCTACGAGCAGTACTTC. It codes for CSAIHFYEQYF.

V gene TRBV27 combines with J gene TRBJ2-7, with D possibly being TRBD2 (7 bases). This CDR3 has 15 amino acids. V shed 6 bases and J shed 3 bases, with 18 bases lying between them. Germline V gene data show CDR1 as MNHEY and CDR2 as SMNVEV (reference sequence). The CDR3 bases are TGTGCCAGCAGCCTCCGTTCGGGGGGCCTCTACGAGCAGTACTTC. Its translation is CASSLRSGGLYEQYF.

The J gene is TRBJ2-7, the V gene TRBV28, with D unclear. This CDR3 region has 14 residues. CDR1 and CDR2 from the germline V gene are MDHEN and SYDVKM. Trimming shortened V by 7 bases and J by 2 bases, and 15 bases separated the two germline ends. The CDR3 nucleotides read TGTGCCAGCACCCCGTTGGTGGGCACCTACGAGCAGTACTTC. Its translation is CASTPLVGTYEQYF.

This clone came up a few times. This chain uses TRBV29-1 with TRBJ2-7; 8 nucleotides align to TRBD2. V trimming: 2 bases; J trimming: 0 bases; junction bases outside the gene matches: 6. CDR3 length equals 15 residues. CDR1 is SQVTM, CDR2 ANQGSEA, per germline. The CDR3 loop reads CSVEKGLGDSYEQYF. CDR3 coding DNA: TGCAGCGTTGAAAAGGGACTAGGGGACTCCTACGAGCAGTACTTC.

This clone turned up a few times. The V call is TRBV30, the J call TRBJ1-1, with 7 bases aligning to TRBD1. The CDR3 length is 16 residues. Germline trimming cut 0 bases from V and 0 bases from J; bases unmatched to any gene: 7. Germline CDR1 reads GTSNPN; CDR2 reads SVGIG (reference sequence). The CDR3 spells CAWSVREDRMNTEAFF. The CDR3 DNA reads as TGTGCCTGGAGTGTAAGGGAGGACAGGATGAACACTGAAGCTTTCTTT.

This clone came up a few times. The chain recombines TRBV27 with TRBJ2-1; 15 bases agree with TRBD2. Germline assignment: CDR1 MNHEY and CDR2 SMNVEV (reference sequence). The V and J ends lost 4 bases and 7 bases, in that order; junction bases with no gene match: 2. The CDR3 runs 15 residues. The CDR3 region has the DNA TGTGCCAGCAGTTCGGGGACTAGCGGGAGGAATGAGCAGTTCTTC. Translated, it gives CASSSGTSGRNEQFF.

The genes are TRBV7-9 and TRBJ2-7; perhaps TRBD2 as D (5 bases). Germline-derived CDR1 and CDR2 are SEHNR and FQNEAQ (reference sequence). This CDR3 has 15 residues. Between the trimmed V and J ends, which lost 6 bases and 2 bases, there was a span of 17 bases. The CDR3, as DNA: TGTGCCAGCAGAAGTGGCTCCTGGAGGACCTACGAGCAGTACTTC. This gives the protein CASRSGSWRTYEQYF.

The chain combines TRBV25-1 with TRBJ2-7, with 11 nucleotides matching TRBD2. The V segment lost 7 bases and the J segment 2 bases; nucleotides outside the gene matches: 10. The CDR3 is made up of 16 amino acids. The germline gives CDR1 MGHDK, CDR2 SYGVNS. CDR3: CASNPSGTSGTYEQYF. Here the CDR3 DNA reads TGTGCCAGCAACCCTTCCGGGACTAGCGGAACCTACGAGCAGTACTTC.

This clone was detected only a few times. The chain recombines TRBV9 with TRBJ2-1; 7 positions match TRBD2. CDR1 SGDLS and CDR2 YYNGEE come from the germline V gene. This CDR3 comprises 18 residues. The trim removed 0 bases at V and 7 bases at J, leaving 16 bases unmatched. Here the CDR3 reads CASSVGVGSGQPHNEQFF. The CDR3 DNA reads TGTGCCAGCAGCGTAGGAGTAGGTAGCGGGCAACCCCATAATGAGCAGTTCTTC.

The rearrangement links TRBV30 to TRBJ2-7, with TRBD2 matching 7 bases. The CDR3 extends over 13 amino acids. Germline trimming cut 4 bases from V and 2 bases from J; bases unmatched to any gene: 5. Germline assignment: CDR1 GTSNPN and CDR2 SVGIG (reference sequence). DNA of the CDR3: TGTGCCTGGACGGGCGGGAGACCCTACGAGCAGTACTTC. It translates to CAWTGGRPYEQYF.

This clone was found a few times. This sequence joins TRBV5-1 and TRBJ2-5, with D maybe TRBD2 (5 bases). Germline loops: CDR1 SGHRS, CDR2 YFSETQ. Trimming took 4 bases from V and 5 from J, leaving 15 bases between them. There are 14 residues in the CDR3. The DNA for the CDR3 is TGCGCCAGCAGCGCGAGACTACTAGTGGAGACCCAGTACTTC. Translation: CASSARLLVETQYF.

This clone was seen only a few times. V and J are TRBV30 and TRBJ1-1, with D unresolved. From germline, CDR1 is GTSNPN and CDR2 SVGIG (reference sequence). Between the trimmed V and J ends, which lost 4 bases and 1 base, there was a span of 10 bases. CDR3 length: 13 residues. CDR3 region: CAWMPDSNTEAFF. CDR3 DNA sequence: TGTGCCTGGATGCCGGACTCGAACACTGAAGCTTTCTTT.

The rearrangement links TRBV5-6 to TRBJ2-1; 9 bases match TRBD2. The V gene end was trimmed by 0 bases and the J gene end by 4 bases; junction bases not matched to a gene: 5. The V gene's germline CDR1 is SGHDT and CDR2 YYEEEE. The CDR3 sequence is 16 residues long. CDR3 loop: CASSLVGGRGYNEQFF. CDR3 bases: TGTGCCAGCAGCTTGGTAGGCGGGAGGGGTTACAATGAGCAGTTCTTC.

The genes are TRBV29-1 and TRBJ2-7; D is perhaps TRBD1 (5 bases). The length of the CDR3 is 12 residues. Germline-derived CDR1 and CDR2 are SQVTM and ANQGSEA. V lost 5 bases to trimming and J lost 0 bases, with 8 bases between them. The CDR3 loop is CSVQTDSYEQYF. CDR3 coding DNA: TGCAGCGTTCAGACAGACTCCTACGAGCAGTACTTC.

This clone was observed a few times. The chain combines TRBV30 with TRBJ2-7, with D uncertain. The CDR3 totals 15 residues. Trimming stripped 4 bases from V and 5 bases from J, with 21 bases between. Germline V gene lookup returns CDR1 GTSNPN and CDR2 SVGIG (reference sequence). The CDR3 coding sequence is TGTGCCTGGACCCCTGGCCTCACCGTCCCCCACGAGCAGTACTTC. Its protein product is CAWTPGLTVPHEQYF.